This T cell receptor beta chain appears in the sequencing data of a study of cytomegalovirus exposure and HLA in healthy donors. Primers: 60 Vbeta forward and 13 Jbeta reverse. This table comes from immunoSEQ multiplex PCR, and its TCRdb copy is limited to in-frame clones, with some not included. The table for this sample gives 200,000 to 250,000 clones. Study results and caveats: The study had only CMV serostatus as immune exposure information. A later examination showed that TCR association rates differed by HLA locus, with DRB1 most and HLA-C fewest. In a later analysis, compared with equally common non-associated chains, HLA-associated beta chains were more expanded.

For this clone: The antigen remains unidentified.

What was sequenced was PBMCs. The TCR sequence derives from a girl aged 2 to 9 in good health and CMV-seropositive.

The CDR3 loop is CASSHDPRSGLNTGELFF. The CDR3 nucleotides read TGCGCCAGCAGCCATGATCCCCGAAGCGGCCTGAACACCGGGGAGCTGTTTTTT. The V call is TRBV4-1, the J call TRBJ2-2; D possibly corresponds to TRBD2 (5 bases). Germline lookup yields CDR1 MGHRA and CDR2 YSYEKL. This CDR3 region has 18 residues. Trimming removed 3 bases from V and 1 base from J, with 18 bases in between.